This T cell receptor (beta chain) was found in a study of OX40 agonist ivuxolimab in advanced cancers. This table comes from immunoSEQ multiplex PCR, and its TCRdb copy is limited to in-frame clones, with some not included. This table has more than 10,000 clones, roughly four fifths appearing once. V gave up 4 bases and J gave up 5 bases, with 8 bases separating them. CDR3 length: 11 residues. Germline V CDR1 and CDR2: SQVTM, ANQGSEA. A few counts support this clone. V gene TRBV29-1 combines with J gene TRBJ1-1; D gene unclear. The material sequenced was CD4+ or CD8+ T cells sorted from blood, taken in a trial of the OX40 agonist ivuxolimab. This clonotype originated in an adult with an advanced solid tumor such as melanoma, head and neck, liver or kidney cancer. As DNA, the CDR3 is TGCAGCGTTGCCTGGGGTACTGAAGCTTTCTTT. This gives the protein CSVAWGTEAFF.